The 10 T cell receptor beta chains given below trace back to one sample, sequenced in a study of cytomegalovirus exposure and HLA in healthy donors (dated by TCRdb to about 2017). To prepare the library, the immunoSEQ multiplex PCR assay was applied. A mixture of 60 forward primers for TCR Vbeta segments and 13 reverse primers for TCR Jbeta segments was used in the multiplex PCR. The source is immuneACCESS, and TCRdb retained only in-frame sequences with V and J called. Part of the clones is not carried over; for the studies checked, unresolved V genes explain less than half of this, and the remainder is unexplained. The sample has around 67,000 clones on record, approximately 80% of them singletons. 7.8% of the sample rests with the top ten. Sequences were obtained from PBMCs. Receptors were obtained from a man aged 18 to 30 in good health and CMV-seropositive.

As regards this clone: The sample contains more than one DNA sequence encoding this CDR3. The genes are TRBV6-5 and TRBJ2-7, with 8 bases fitting TRBD1. V lost 4 bases, J lost 4 bases, and 6 bases stayed unmatched. CDR3 length: 14 residues. The germline V gene has CDR1 MNHEY and CDR2 SVGAGI. CDR3 sequence reads: CASSSGTGGYEQYF. DNA for the CDR3: TGTGCCAGCAGTTCCGGGACAGGAGGATACGAGCAGTACTTC.

This clone was seen more than once but under ten times. The V and J genes are TRBV29-1 and TRBJ2-7; no clear D. The CDR3 totals 11 residues. Trimming left V 7 bases short and J 4 bases short, with 11 bases between. Germline CDR1 and CDR2: SQVTM and ANQGSEA. CDR3 protein: CSAVFEYEQYF. As DNA, the CDR3 is TGCAGCGCCGTTTTTGAGTACGAGCAGTACTTC.

The chain recombines TRBV30 with TRBJ2-4, with 8 bases that match TRBD1. The CDR3 contains 12 residues. The trim removed 3 bases at V and 6 bases at J, leaving 1 base unmatched. Per germline, CDR1 GTSNPN and CDR2 SVGIG (reference sequence). The CDR3 loop is CAWSGQGNIQYF. The CDR3 DNA reads TGTGCCTGGAGCGGACAGGGAAACATTCAGTACTTC.

V is TRBV25-1 and J is TRBJ1-1; TRBD1 matches at 7 bases. The CDR3 is 13 amino acids. Germline CDR1 is MGHDK and CDR2 is SYGVNS. Losses at the gene ends were 6 bases for V and 3 bases for J; bases not matched to a gene: 4. The CDR3 sequence is CASSAGGYTEAFF. The CDR3 bases are TGTGCCAGCAGCGCAGGGGGGTACACTGAAGCTTTCTTT.

The chain couples TRBV7-9 to TRBJ2-1; D gene unclear. Germline V lookup: CDR1 SEHNR, CDR2 FQNEAQ (reference sequence). V was cut by 3 bases and J by 3 bases, with 3 bases left in between. CDR3 length equals 12 residues. The CDR3 DNA sequence: TGTGCCAGCAGCTTCAACTACAATGAGCAGTTCTTC. This sequence encodes CASSFNYNEQFF.

The chain combines TRBV4-1 with TRBJ2-1, with TRBD2 identical over 9 bases. Germline CDR1 reads MGHRA; CDR2 reads YSYEKL. Trimming took 4 bases from V and 8 from J; bases not matched to a gene: 15. The CDR3 is made up of 17 amino acids. CDR3 nucleotides: TGCGCCAGCAGCCTCCCCACGTCGGGGGGCGGGGGGGATGAGCAGTTCTTC. Its protein is CASSLPTSGGGGDEQFF.

This rearrangement joins TRBV7-9 to TRBJ2-7; 9 bases align to TRBD2. Germline values: CDR1 SEHNR, CDR2 FQNEAQ (reference sequence). The CDR3 totals 14 residues. The J segment lost 5 bases and the V segment lost 5 bases, leaving 7 bases of the junction unmatched. The CDR3 DNA reads as TGTGCCAGCAGCCCACTAGCGGGTAGAGACGAGCAGTACTTC. It specifies CASSPLAGRDEQYF.

The CDR3 nucleotides read TGTGCCAGCAGTTTATCGGGGAGTCTCAATGAGCAGTTCTTC. Translation gives CASSLSGSLNEQFF. The V call is TRBV27, the J call TRBJ2-1; maybe TRBD2 (5 bases). The germline V gene has CDR1 MNHEY and CDR2 SMNVEV (reference sequence). Between the trimmed V and J ends, which lost 0 bases and 6 bases, there was a span of 9 bases. The CDR3 loop spans 14 amino acids.

The chain uses TRBV15 and TRBJ2-7; 9 bases agree with TRBD1. Per the germline V gene, CDR1 is LNHNV and CDR2 is YYDKDF (reference sequence). The CDR3 extends over 13 amino acids. The trim removed 6 bases at V and 4 bases at J, leaving 4 bases unmatched. For the CDR3, the DNA is TGTGCCACCAGGATTGACAGGGGGTACGAGCAGTACTTC. Protein: CATRIDRGYEQYF.

The chain uses TRBV6-5 and TRBJ1-1; tentatively, D is TRBD1 (5 bases). The V gene's germline CDR1 is MNHEY and CDR2 SVGAGI. The CDR3 contains 13 residues. V lost 4 bases, J lost 4 bases, and 10 bases lay in between. Written as DNA, the CDR3 is TGTGCCAGCAGTTTTGGGACTGTCACTGAAGCTTTCTTT. Encoded protein: CASSFGTVTEAFF.